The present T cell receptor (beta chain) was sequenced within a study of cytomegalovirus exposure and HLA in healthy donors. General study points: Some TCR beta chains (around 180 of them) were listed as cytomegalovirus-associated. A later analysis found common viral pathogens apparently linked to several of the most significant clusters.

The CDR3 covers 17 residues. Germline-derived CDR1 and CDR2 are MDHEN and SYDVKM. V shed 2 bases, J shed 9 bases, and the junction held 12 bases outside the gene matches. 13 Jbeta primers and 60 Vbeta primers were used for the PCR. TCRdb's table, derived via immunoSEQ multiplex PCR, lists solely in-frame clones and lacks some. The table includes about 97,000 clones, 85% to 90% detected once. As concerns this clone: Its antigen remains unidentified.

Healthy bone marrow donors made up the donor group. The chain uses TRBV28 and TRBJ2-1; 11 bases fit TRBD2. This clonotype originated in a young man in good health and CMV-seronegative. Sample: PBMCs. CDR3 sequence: CASSLPHELAGGIEQFF. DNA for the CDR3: TGTGCCAGCAGTTTACCCCATGAGCTAGCGGGAGGTATTGAGCAGTTCTTC.